This section outlines one TCR beta chain sequence together with its context. Its antigen is unidentified. The CDR3 runs to 14 residues. The J segment lost 3 bases and the V segment lost 1 base, leaving 3 bases of the junction unmatched. Per germline, CDR1 SGHRS and CDR2 YFSETQ. Extracted from the samples, RNA was reverse transcribed into cDNA to serve as the sequencing template. TCRdb's table, derived via immunoSEQ multiplex PCR, lists solely in-frame clones and lacks some. There are 25,000 to 35,000 clones in the sample; approximately 60% occur only once, and 15% to 20% lies in the top ten. The entry originates in a study of CD8+ T cells in alopecia areata. Study-wide points: Affected scalp, especially in alopecia totalis/universalis, had a higher clonality than normal scalp did. Mice showed clearer TCR sharing than patients did, a gap that was possibly HLA-related.

V gene TRBV5-1 combines with J gene TRBJ2-7, with 8 bases matching TRBD1. What was sequenced was NKG2D-high CD8+ T cells sorted from blood. This TCR derives from a human donor with alopecia areata. The CDR3 bases are TGCGCCAGCAGCTTGAGAGGACAGGGCTACGAGCAGTACTTC. It specifies CASSLRGQGYEQYF. Drawing the rest from reference TRBV5-1 and TRBJ2-7, the complete variable domain is KAGVTQTPRYLIKTRGQQVTLSCSPISGHRSVSWYQQTPGQGLQFLFEYFSETQRNKGNFPGRFSGRQFSNSRSEMNVSTLELGDSALYLCASSLRGQGYEQYFGPGTRLTVT.